What follows are 10 T cell receptor beta chains derived from one specimen sequenced in a study of monozygotic twins with inflammatory bowel disease. TCRdb reprocessed the 5' RACE reads; each CDR3 protein has one entry and no DNA is given. The ten most abundant clones cover roughly 1.9% of a sample with around 100,000 distinct CDR3 sequences. The material sequenced was blood. These receptor sequences come from a human donor with ulcerative colitis or Crohn's disease, or a healthy co-twin of an affected twin (not recorded which).

The chain uses TRBV6-2 or TRBV6-3 and TRBJ2-2. CDR3 size: 14 residues. Germline assignment: CDR1 MNHEY and CDR2 SVGEGT. Here the CDR3 reads CASTLYANTGELFF.

CDR3 sequence: CASSSITGTLNTGELFF. This rearrangement joins TRBV12-3 or TRBV12-4 to TRBJ2-2; the TCRdb call, TRBD1, lacks DNA for checking. This CDR3 spans 17 amino acids.

This chain joins TRBV4-1 and TRBJ2-7; TCRdb's D call, TRBD2, is unchecked because there is no DNA. This CDR3 comprises 16 residues. Germline-derived CDR1 and CDR2 are MGHRA and YSYEKL. The CDR3 sequence is CASSQAGTTKISEQYF.

J is TRBJ2-3 and V is TRBV20-1; without DNA, the TCRdb call of TRBD1 cannot be checked. CDR1 and CDR2 from the germline V gene are DFQATT and SNEGSKA (reference sequence). CDR3 length: 14 residues. The CDR3 region is CSAGDRGNTDTQYF.

The chain is built from TRBV29-1 and TRBJ1-4; TCRdb calls TRBD1, which cannot be checked without DNA. CDR1 is SQVTM and CDR2 is ANQGSEA in the germline V gene. There are 15 residues in the CDR3. CDR3 region: CSVGGTGSTNEKLFF.

V and J are TRBV7-2 and TRBJ2-1; TCRdb's D call, TRBD1, is unchecked because there is no DNA. The CDR3 length is 15 residues. Per the germline V gene, CDR1 is SGHTA and CDR2 is FQGNSA. CDR3 protein: CASSLDGGPYNEQFF.

This chain connects TRBV30 to TRBJ1-2; with no DNA, the TCRdb D assignment of TRBD1 cannot be verified. Looked up from germline, CDR1 is GTSNPN and CDR2 is SVGIG (reference sequence). The CDR3 is 14 residues long. The CDR3 sequence is CAWSSARSRYGYTF.

J is TRBJ2-7 and V is TRBV10-3; the D call from TCRdb, TRBD2, cannot be confirmed without DNA. CDR1 is ENHRY, CDR2 SYGVKD, per germline. CDR3 length: 15 amino acids. Here the CDR3 reads CAISTGTSGTYEQYF.

The chain has TRBV12-3 or TRBV12-4 and TRBJ2-7; TCRdb gives TRBD1 as the D gene, but with no DNA this cannot be confirmed. The CDR3 sequence is 15 residues long. The CDR3 protein is CASSGGDRGSYEQYF.

The J gene is TRBJ2-1, the V gene TRBV5-1; TCRdb returns TRBD1, unconfirmable since there is no DNA. In germline, CDR1 is SGHRS, CDR2 YFSETQ. This CDR3 is built from 13 residues. The CDR3 loop reads CASSDPGVNNLFF.